This is a list of T cell receptor beta chains from one sample in a study of OX40 agonist ivuxolimab in advanced cancers. Assay used: immunoSEQ multiplex PCR; TCRdb lists only in-frame clones, some missing. In the table there are about 41,000 clones, around four fifths of which are singletons. Sample: CD4+ or CD8+ T cells sorted from blood, taken in a trial of the OX40 agonist ivuxolimab. Receptor source: an adult with an advanced solid tumor such as melanoma, head and neck, liver or kidney cancer. Each CDR3 is given with its conserved first and last residue. D genes are given only for firm matches. The size field is filled for only some rows; it gives once, few, many or a size class.

CDR3nt: TGTGCCAGCAGCAAGACAGGGCTAGGGGAGCTGTTTTTT
CDR3aa: CASSKTGLGELFF
d_gene: TRBD1
v_gene: TRBV5-5
j_gene: TRBJ2-2
abundance: -

CDR3nt: TGTGCCAGCAGCCTGTGGACAGGAGTAGATAACTATGGCTACACCTTC
CDR3aa: CASSLWTGVDNYGYTF
d_gene: TRBD1
v_gene: TRBV5-8
j_gene: TRBJ1-2
abundance: -

CDR3nt: TGTGCCAGCAGTTCCACGTGGGACTATGGCTACACCTTC
CDR3aa: CASSSTWDYGYTF
d_gene: -
v_gene: TRBV7-2
j_gene: TRBJ1-2
abundance: -

CDR3nt: TGTGCCTGGAGGAGGCGCGGGGGGGTATTAAGCTACGAGCAGTACTTC
CDR3aa: CAWRRRGGVLSYEQYF
d_gene: TRBD2
v_gene: TRBV30
j_gene: TRBJ2-7
abundance: -

CDR3nt: TGTGCCAGCAGTGGACAGCCCCTTAATTCACCCCTCCACTTT
CDR3aa: CASSGQPLNSPLHF
d_gene: -
v_gene: TRBV2
j_gene: TRBJ1-6
abundance: -

CDR3nt: TGCAGCGTTCGCAGGGATGAGAACACTGAAGCTTTCTTT
CDR3aa: CSVRRDENTEAFF
d_gene: -
v_gene: TRBV29-1
j_gene: TRBJ1-1
abundance: once

CDR3nt: TGTGCCAGCAGCTTAACTTTTTGGGACCCCGGGGAGCTGTTTTTT
CDR3aa: CASSLTFWDPGELFF
d_gene: -
v_gene: TRBV7-3
j_gene: TRBJ2-2
abundance: once

CDR3nt: TGCAGCGCCCGACTAGCGGGAGTCGACGAGCAGTACTTC
CDR3aa: CSARLAGVDEQYF
d_gene: TRBD2
v_gene: TRBV29-1
j_gene: TRBJ2-7
abundance: medium-sized

CDR3nt: TGTGCCAGCAGCTTAGGAAGAGCCGAGCAGTACTTC
CDR3aa: CASSLGRAEQYF
d_gene: -
v_gene: TRBV7-2
j_gene: TRBJ2-7
abundance: -

CDR3nt: TGTGCCAGCAGTCCTTGGGGGAGGAGGAATGAAAAACTGTTTTTT
CDR3aa: CASSPWGRRNEKLFF
d_gene: -
v_gene: TRBV28
j_gene: TRBJ1-4
abundance: once

CDR3nt: TGTGCCAGCAGCCGCAGGGCTGGGGGTGGCTACACCTTC
CDR3aa: CASSRRAGGGYTF
d_gene: -
v_gene: TRBV2
j_gene: TRBJ1-2
abundance: -

CDR3nt: TGTGCCAGCAGCCGTGACAGGAATGACTACGAGCAGTACTTC
CDR3aa: CASSRDRNDYEQYF
d_gene: -
v_gene: TRBV27
j_gene: TRBJ2-7
abundance: -

CDR3nt: TGTGCCAGCAGCCAAGCGGGAGTGTGGACAGATACGCAGTATTTT
CDR3aa: CASSQAGVWTDTQYF
d_gene: TRBD2
v_gene: TRBV11-3
j_gene: TRBJ2-3
abundance: -

CDR3nt: TGTGCCAGTAGTATCAGTTGGGGGGCCATCTATAGCAATCAGCCCCAGCATTTT
CDR3aa: CASSISWGAIYSNQPQHF
d_gene: -
v_gene: TRBV19
j_gene: TRBJ1-5
abundance: -

CDR3nt: TGTGCCAGCAGCCATGAACCGGGACTAGCGGCATCCTACGAGCAGTACTTC
CDR3aa: CASSHEPGLAASYEQYF
d_gene: TRBD2
v_gene: TRBV4-2
j_gene: TRBJ2-7
abundance: -

CDR3nt: TGTGCCACTCAGGGGATGGGTGCTGGAAACACCATATATTTT
CDR3aa: CATQGMGAGNTIYF
d_gene: -
v_gene: TRBV19
j_gene: TRBJ1-3
abundance: few

CDR3nt: TGTGCCAGCACCCCAGGTTCAACTAATGAAAAACTGTTTTTT
CDR3aa: CASTPGSTNEKLFF
d_gene: -
v_gene: TRBV11-2
j_gene: TRBJ1-4
abundance: -

CDR3nt: TGTGCCAGCAGCCCCCGGGGGGGGGTCCCTTATGAAAAACTGTTTTTT
CDR3aa: CASSPRGGVPYEKLFF
d_gene: -
v_gene: TRBV9
j_gene: TRBJ1-4
abundance: -

CDR3nt: TGTGCCAGCAGCCCCAGACTGGTAGCCTACGAGCAGTACTTC
CDR3aa: CASSPRLVAYEQYF
d_gene: -
v_gene: TRBV7-6
j_gene: TRBJ2-7
abundance: -

CDR3nt: TGTGCCAGCAGTTACTCGCGACCCGGCTCCTACGAGCAGTACTTC
CDR3aa: CASSYSRPGSYEQYF
d_gene: -
v_gene: TRBV6-5
j_gene: TRBJ2-7
abundance: -